This T cell receptor (beta chain) is from a study of T cell responses to AZD1222 COVID-19 vaccine. Germline CDR1 reads LGHDT; CDR2 reads YNNKEL (reference sequence). V lost 3 bases and J 2 bases, leaving 7 bases between the germline ends. CDR3 length equals 14 residues. Clones were read by immunoSEQ multiplex PCR, and TCRdb kept only the in-frame ones, dropping some. The sample contains around 120,000 clones, about 92% of which appear only once. The starting material was peripheral blood, obtained 28 days after the second AZD1222 dose. This chain connects TRBV3-1 (or the pseudogene TRBV3-2) to TRBJ2-2; D call uncertain. This TCR came from an adult who received the AZD1222 COVID-19 vaccine. DNA for the CDR3: TGTGCCAGCAGCCAGGGTATCAACACCGGGGAGCTGTTTTTT. Translated, it gives CASSQGINTGELFF.